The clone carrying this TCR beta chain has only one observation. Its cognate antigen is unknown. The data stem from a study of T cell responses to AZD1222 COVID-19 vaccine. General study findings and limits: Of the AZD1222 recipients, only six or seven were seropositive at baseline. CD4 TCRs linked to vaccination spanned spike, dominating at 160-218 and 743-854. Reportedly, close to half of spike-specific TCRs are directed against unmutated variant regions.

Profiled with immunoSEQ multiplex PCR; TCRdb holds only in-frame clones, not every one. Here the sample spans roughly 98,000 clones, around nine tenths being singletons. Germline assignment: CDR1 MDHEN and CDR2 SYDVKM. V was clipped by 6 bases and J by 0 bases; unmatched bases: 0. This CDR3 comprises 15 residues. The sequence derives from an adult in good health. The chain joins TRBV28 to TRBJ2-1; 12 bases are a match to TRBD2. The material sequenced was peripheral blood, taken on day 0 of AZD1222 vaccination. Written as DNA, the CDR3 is TGTGCCAGCAGGACTAGCGGGAGCTCCTACAATGAGCAGTTCTTC. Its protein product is CASRTSGSSYNEQFF.